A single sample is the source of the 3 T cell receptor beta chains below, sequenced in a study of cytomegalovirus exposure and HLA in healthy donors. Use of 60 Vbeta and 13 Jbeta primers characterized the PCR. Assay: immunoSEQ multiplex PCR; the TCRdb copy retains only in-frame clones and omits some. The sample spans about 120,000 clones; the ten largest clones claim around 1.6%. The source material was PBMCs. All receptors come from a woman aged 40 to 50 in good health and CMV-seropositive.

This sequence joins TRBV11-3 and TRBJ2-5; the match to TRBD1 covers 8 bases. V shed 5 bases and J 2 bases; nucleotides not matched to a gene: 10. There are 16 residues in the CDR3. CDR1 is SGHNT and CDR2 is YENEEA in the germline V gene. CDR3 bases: TGTGCCAGCAGCCCGCCCCGACAGGGGCCGCAAGAGACCCAGTACTTC. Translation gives CASSPPRQGPQETQYF.

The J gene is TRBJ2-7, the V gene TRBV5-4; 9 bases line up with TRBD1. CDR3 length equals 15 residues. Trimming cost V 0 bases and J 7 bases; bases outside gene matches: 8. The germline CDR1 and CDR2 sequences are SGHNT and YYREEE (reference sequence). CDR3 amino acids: CASSLEGQGLREQYF. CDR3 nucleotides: TGTGCCAGCAGCTTGGAGGGACAGGGTTTGAGGGAGCAGTACTTC.

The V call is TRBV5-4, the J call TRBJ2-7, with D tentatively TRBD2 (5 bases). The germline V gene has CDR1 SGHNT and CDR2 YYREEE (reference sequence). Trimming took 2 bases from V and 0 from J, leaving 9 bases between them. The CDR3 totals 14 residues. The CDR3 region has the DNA TGTGCCAGCAGCTTCGGAGGCCTCTCCTACGAGCAGTACTTC. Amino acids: CASSFGGLSYEQYF.